The 5 T cell receptor beta chains presented below share a single source sample, sequenced in a study of shared clonotypes between healthy human individuals. Data came from immunoSEQ multiplex PCR; TCRdb stores just in-frame clones and leaves some out. The sample records about 550,000 clones, over 95% being singletons. Naive CD8 cells, CD45RO-negative and positively selected for CCR7, excluded terminally differentiated effector memory CD45RA+ cells. The sample comprised naive CD8+ T cells sorted from blood. These TCRs come from a woman younger than 45 in good health.

The chain couples TRBV7-9 to TRBJ2-5, with D perhaps TRBD2 (6 bases). V shed 5 bases and J shed 3 bases, with 13 bases lying between them. The CDR3 length is 14 residues. The V gene's germline CDR1 is SEHNR and CDR2 FQNEAQ (reference sequence). CDR3 protein: CASSESGGKETQYF. In nucleotides, the CDR3 is TGTGCCAGCAGCGAAAGTGGCGGGAAAGAGACCCAGTACTTC.

The chain is built from TRBV6-5 and TRBJ2-1; tentatively, D is TRBD1 or TRBD2 (5 bases each). The CDR3 has 13 amino acids. The germline gives CDR1 MNHEY, CDR2 SVGAGI. In DNA form, the CDR3 reads TGTGCAGTCCGGGACGGTTCCTACAATGAGCAGTTCTTC. Its translation: CAVRDGSYNEQFF.

The rearrangement uses TRBV13 and TRBJ2-1; 7 nucleotides line up with TRBD1. From germline, CDR1 is PRHDT and CDR2 FYEKMQ (reference sequence). The CDR3 is made up of 15 amino acids. Losses at the gene ends were 1 base for V and 6 bases for J; bases not matched to a gene: 6. The CDR3 here is CASSLVQGVINEQFF. The CDR3 nucleotides are TGTGCCAGCAGCTTAGTGCAGGGGGTGATCAATGAGCAGTTCTTC.

The chain carries TRBV30 and TRBJ2-5; no clear D. Germline CDR1 and CDR2: GTSNPN and SVGIG (reference sequence). This CDR3 has 15 amino acids. The V end lost 0 bases, the J end lost 5 bases, and 16 bases lay between the germline ends. The CDR3 coding sequence is TGTGCCTGGAGTGTGGGCAGTTTATATGAGGAGACCCAGTACTTC. It yields the protein CAWSVGSLYEETQYF.

The gene calls are TRBV10-3 and TRBJ2-5; D could derive from TRBD1 or TRBD2 (5 bases each). The CDR3 has 15 residues. The germline V gene encodes CDR1 ENHRY and CDR2 SYGVKD. With 4 bases removed from V and 2 bases from J, the gap between germline ends came to 14 bases. CDR3 in amino acids: CAISGDQKGQETQYF. CDR3 in DNA: TGTGCCATCAGTGGGGACCAAAAAGGGCAAGAGACCCAGTACTTC.